Each of the 3 T cell receptor beta chains below was sequenced from the same sample in a study of control samples from healthy donors and cancer patients. Libraries were prepared by immunoSEQ multiplex PCR; TCRdb keeps only in-frame clonotypes and omits some of them. The table includes over 85,000 clones, 80% to 95% detected once. The sequenced material came from blood. Source of these receptors: a woman aged 25 to 39 in good health.

This clone was observed a few times. The V gene is TRBV5-6, the J gene TRBJ1-2, with 7 bases that match TRBD1. The CDR3 is made up of 16 amino acids. V lost 2 bases and J lost 2; bases outside the gene matches: 9. From germline, CDR1 is SGHDT and CDR2 YYEEEE. CDR3 coding DNA: TGTGCCAGCAGCTTCGGTCCCCAGGGGGAGAACTATGGCTACACCTTC. Translation: CASSFGPQGENYGYTF.

The chain carries TRBV5-5 and TRBJ1-2; 7 bases fit TRBD1. J gave up 4 bases and V 2 bases, and 8 bases lay outside the gene matches. This CDR3 is 15 amino acids long. Germline V gene sequence: CDR1 SGHKS, CDR2 YYEKEE (reference sequence). The CDR3 here is CASSLRQGRVYGYTF. In nucleotides, the CDR3 is TGTGCCAGCAGCTTAAGACAGGGCAGGGTCTATGGCTACACCTTC.

This chain connects TRBV30 to TRBJ2-2; D remains ambiguous. Germline CDR1 is GTSNPN and CDR2 is SVGIG (reference sequence). The CDR3 has 14 amino acids. V lost 0 bases, J lost 3 bases, and 8 bases lay in between. CDR3 DNA: TGTGCCTGGAGTGTACTTAGGGACACCGGGGAGCTGTTTTTT. As protein: CAWSVLRDTGELFF.